Listed here is a single T cell receptor beta chain. The source of the sample is a study of T-cell memory formation after mild COVID-19. TCRdb re-derived calls from the 5' RACE reads in MiXCR, one entry per CDR3 protein. This sample yields about 350,000 distinct CDR3 sequences, of which approximately 15% are seen a single time; about 22% belongs to the top ten. The V and J ends lost 3 bases and 6 bases, in that order; junction bases with no gene match: 11. This CDR3 contains 16 residues. The chain is built from TRBV12-3 or TRBV12-4 and TRBJ2-5; TRBD1 matches at 9 bases. This receptor was taken from a man in his late teens or twenties who had mild COVID-19 (a few samples of this study predate the infection). Cell type and time point are not known. Sequencing was done on a sample of PBMCs or a T cell subset sorted from them (not recorded which). CDR3: CASSLAGTGSLKTQYF. The CDR3 DNA reads TGTGCCAGCAGTTTGGCCGGGACAGGGTCTTTAAAGACCCAGTACTTC.